Shown below are 24 T cell receptor beta chains from a single sample sequenced in a study of monozygotic twins with inflammatory bowel disease. For each CDR3 protein, TCRdb gives one entry from its re-call of the 5' RACE reads, without DNA. The repertoire table contains about 43,000 distinct CDR3 sequences. The sequenced sample consisted of blood. The receptor source for this set is a human donor with ulcerative colitis or Crohn's disease, or a healthy co-twin of an affected twin (not recorded which).

The chain links TRBV4-3 to TRBJ1-4; TCRdb reports TRBD1, a call that lacks DNA to check it against. Germline V gene lookup returns CDR1 LGHNA and CDR2 YSLEER. The CDR3 consists of 16 residues. The CDR3 spells CASSQDRTGRGEKLFF.

The chain couples TRBV5-1 to TRBJ2-5; TCRdb reports TRBD1, a call that lacks DNA to check it against. Germline V lookup: CDR1 SGHRS, CDR2 YFSETQ. The CDR3 sequence is 14 residues long. CDR3 sequence: CASSFGGRQETQYF. Full variable domain (rest looked up from reference TRBV5-1 and TRBJ2-5): KAGVTQTPRYLIKTRGQQVTLSCSPISGHRSVSWYQQTPGQGLQFLFEYFSETQRNKGNFPGRFSGRQFSNSRSEMNVSTLELGDSALYLCASSFGGRQETQYFGPGTRLLVL.

V gene TRBV12-3 or TRBV12-4 combines with J gene TRBJ2-6. There are 13 residues in the CDR3. The CDR3 loop reads CASSISGANVLTF.

The chain carries TRBV3-1 and TRBJ2-3; TCRdb designates TRBD2, a call that cannot be tested without DNA. Germline V gene data show CDR1 as LGHDT and CDR2 as YNNKEL (reference sequence). CDR3 length equals 16 residues. The CDR3 is CASSLRTSGSTDTQYF.

The chain's CDR3 is CASSRTGSSYEQYF. This chain joins TRBV3-1 and TRBJ2-7. Germline loops: CDR1 LGHDT, CDR2 YNNKEL (reference sequence). The CDR3 runs to 14 residues.

This rearrangement joins TRBV4-2 to TRBJ1-1; with no DNA, the TCRdb D assignment of TRBD1 cannot be verified. CDR1 is LGHNA and CDR2 is YNFKEQ in the germline V gene. This CDR3 is built from 13 residues. The CDR3 loop reads CASSVTGGFEAFF.

V usage is TRBV11-2 and J usage is TRBJ2-3; TCRdb's assignment of TRBD1 cannot be checked, as there is no DNA. Germline assignment: CDR1 SGHAT and CDR2 FQNNGV. CDR3 length equals 16 residues. Here the CDR3 reads CASSLDPGQGTDTQYF.

V is TRBV7-2 and J is TRBJ2-1; TCRdb returns TRBD1, unconfirmable since there is no DNA. CDR3 length: 19 residues. CDR1 SGHTA and CDR2 FQGNSA come from the germline V gene. This CDR3 is CASSLRPPGRGVGVKEQFF.

The V gene is TRBV7-9, the J gene TRBJ2-1; the TRBD1 assignment by TCRdb is unverifiable without DNA. The CDR3 contains 12 residues. Germline V gene data show CDR1 as SEHNR and CDR2 as FQNEAQ (reference sequence). Here the CDR3 reads CASSLLQGEQFF.

The chain uses TRBV30 and TRBJ1-2. The CDR3 totals 14 residues. Per the germline V gene, CDR1 is GTSNPN and CDR2 is SVGIG (reference sequence). The CDR3 here is CAWSVLSAHYGYTF.

V and J are TRBV6-5 and TRBJ2-7; TCRdb's D call, TRBD1, is unchecked because there is no DNA. This CDR3 region has 15 residues. Germline CDR1 MNHEY, CDR2 SVGAGI. CDR3 loop: CASSSPGQSNYEQYF.

The V and J genes are TRBV11-2 and TRBJ2-3; TCRdb's D gene call, TRBD2, goes unchecked for lack of DNA. CDR1 is SGHAT and CDR2 is FQNNGV in the germline V gene. The CDR3 totals 15 residues. The CDR3: CASSLFGGAVDTQYF.

This chain links TRBV3-1 with TRBJ1-3. This CDR3 is built from 16 residues. Germline V gene data show CDR1 as LGHDT and CDR2 as YNNKEL (reference sequence). The CDR3 sequence is CASSQPTQSSGNTIYF.

This chain connects TRBV28 to TRBJ2-2; the D call of TRBD1 rests on TCRdb alone, since no DNA is present to check it. The germline gives CDR1 MDHEN, CDR2 SYDVKM. This CDR3 contains 13 residues. The CDR3 protein is CASRSRVSGELFF.

The chain joins TRBV20-1 to TRBJ2-1; TCRdb indicates TRBD1, and absent DNA this call remains unverified. The CDR3 has 14 residues. Germline values: CDR1 DFQATT, CDR2 SNEGSKA (reference sequence). The CDR3 spells CSATVDRVRGEQFF.

The chain employs TRBV7-2 and TRBJ1-1. The CDR3 is made up of 14 amino acids. CDR1 is SGHTA and CDR2 is FQGNSA in the germline V gene. This CDR3 reads CASSSRGKNTEAFF.

V gene TRBV5-4 combines with J gene TRBJ1-2; TCRdb reports TRBD1, a call that lacks DNA to check it against. Germline-derived CDR1 and CDR2 are SGHNT and YYREEE (reference sequence). The CDR3 consists of 14 residues. This chain's CDR3 is CASSISRQGFGYTF. Full variable domain (outside the CDR3, taken from reference TRBV5-4 and TRBJ1-2): ETGVTQSPTHLIKTRGQQVTLRCSSQSGHNTVSWYQQALGQGPQFIFQYYREEENGRGNFPPRFSGLQFPNYSSELNVNALELDDSALYLCASSISRQGFGYTFGSGTRLTVV.

The chain is built from TRBV3-1 and TRBJ2-7. The CDR3 sequence is 16 residues long. Per the germline V gene, CDR1 is LGHDT and CDR2 is YNNKEL (reference sequence). CDR3 in amino acids: CASSPSRPTGAHEQYF.

The rearrangement joins TRBV20-1 to TRBJ2-2. This CDR3 is 14 amino acids long. Germline V gives CDR1 DFQATT, CDR2 SNEGSKA (reference sequence). CDR3 region: CSARAGSNTGELFF.

J is TRBJ2-1 and V is TRBV24-1; the D call from TCRdb, TRBD2, cannot be confirmed without DNA. Germline V CDR1 and CDR2: KGHDR, SFDVKD. The CDR3 totals 14 residues. CDR3 in amino acids: CATSDSSLAEEQFF.

The V gene is TRBV7-9, the J gene TRBJ1-2; no DNA is available, so the TRBD1 call from TCRdb remains unchecked. The CDR3 is 12 amino acids. Germline CDR1 and CDR2: SEHNR and FQNEAQ (reference sequence). Here the CDR3 reads CASSLGADGYTF.

V and J are TRBV28 and TRBJ2-4; as DNA is missing, the TRBD1 call by TCRdb cannot be tested. The germline gives CDR1 MDHEN, CDR2 SYDVKM. The CDR3 loop spans 14 amino acids. The CDR3 region is CASRGAFSKNIQYF.

The chain links TRBV7-3 to TRBJ2-1. Germline V gene data show CDR1 as SGHTA and CDR2 as FQGTGA. This CDR3 comprises 16 residues. This CDR3 is CASSSRSGRAYNEQFF.

The chain recombines TRBV7-9 with TRBJ1-1. Germline V gene sequence: CDR1 SEHNR, CDR2 FQNEAQ (reference sequence). The CDR3 contains 12 residues. Here the CDR3 reads CASSLDGFEAFF.